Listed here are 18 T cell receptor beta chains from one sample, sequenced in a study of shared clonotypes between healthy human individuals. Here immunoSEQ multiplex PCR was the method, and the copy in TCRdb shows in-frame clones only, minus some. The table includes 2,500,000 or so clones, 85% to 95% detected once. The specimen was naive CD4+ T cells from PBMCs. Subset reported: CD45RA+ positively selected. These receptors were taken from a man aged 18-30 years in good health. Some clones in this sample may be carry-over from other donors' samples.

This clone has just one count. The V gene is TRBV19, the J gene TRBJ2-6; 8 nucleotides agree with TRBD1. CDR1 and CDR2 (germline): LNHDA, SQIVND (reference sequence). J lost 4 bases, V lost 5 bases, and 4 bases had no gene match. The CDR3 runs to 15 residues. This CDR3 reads CASSADRVGANVLTF. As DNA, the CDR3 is TGTGCCAGTAGTGCGGACAGGGTCGGGGCCAACGTCCTGACTTTC.

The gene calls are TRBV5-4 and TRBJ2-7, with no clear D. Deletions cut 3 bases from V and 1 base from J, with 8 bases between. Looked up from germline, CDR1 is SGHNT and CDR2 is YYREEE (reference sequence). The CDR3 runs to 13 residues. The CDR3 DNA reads TGTGCCAGCAGCTGGCGACAATCCTACGAGCAGTACTTC. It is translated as CASSWRQSYEQYF.

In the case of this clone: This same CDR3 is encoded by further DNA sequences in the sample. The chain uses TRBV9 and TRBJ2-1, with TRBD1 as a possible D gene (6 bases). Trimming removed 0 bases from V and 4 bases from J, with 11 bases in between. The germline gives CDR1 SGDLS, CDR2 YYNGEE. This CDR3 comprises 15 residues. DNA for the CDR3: TGTGCCAGCAGCGTAGAGGGGGACGCTTACAATGAGCAGTTCTTC. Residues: CASSVEGDAYNEQFF.

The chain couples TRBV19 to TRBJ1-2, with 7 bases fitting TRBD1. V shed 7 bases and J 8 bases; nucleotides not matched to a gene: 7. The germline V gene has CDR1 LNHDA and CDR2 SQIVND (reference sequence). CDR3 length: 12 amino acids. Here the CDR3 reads CASTYRGGGYTF. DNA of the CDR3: TGTGCCAGTACCTACAGGGGTGGAGGCTACACCTTC.

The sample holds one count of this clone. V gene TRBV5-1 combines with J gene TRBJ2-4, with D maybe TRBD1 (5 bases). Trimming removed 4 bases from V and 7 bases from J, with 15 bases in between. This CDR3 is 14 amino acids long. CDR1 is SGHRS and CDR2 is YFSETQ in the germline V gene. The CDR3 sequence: CASSQSTGVNIQYF. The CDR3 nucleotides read TGCGCCAGCAGCCAGAGCACAGGCGTCAACATTCAGTACTTC.

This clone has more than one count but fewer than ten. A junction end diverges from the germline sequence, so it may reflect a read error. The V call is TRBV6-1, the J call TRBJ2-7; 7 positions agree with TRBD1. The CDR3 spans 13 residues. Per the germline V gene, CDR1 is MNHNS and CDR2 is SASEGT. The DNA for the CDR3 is TGTGCCAGCAGGGAAGGGGGCAGCGCAGGGCAGTACTTC. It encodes CASREGGSAGQYF.

The CDR3 DNA reads TGTGCCAGCAGTCTGAAGTCGGAAGCTTTCTTT. It specifies CASSLKSEAFF. This chain links TRBV28 with TRBJ1-1; the D is unclear. From germline, CDR1 is MDHEN and CDR2 SYDVKM. The V and J ends lost 5 bases and 8 bases respectively, with 9 bases between them. This CDR3 is 11 amino acids long.

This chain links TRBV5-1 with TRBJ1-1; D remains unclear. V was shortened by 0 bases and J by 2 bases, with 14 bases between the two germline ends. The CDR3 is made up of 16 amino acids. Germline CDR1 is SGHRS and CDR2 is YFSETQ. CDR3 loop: CASSLDSRQINTEAFF. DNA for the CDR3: TGCGCCAGCAGCTTGGATTCCAGACAAATTAACACTGAAGCTTTCTTT.

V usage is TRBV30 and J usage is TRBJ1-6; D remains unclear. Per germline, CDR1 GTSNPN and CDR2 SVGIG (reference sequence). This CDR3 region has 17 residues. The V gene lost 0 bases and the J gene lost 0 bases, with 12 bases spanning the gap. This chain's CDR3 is CAWSVLFVSSYNSPLHF. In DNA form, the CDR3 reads TGTGCCTGGAGTGTACTATTTGTTAGCTCCTATAATTCACCCCTCCACTTT. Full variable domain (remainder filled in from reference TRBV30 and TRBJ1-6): SQTIHQWPATLVQPVGSPLSLECTVEGTSNPNLYWYRQAAGRGLQLLFYSVGIGQISSEVPQNLSASRPQDRQFILSSKKLLLSDSGFYLCAWSVLFVSSYNSPLHFGNGTRLTVT.

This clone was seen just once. DNA of the CDR3: TGCGCCAGCAGCCAAGGCTGGGACCCTAATGAAAAACTGTTTTTT. It specifies CASSQGWDPNEKLFF. The chain has TRBV4-1 and TRBJ1-4; weak D call: TRBD1 (5 bases). The ends were cut back, 1 base at V and 3 bases at J, with 9 bases in the middle. The germline V gene encodes CDR1 MGHRA and CDR2 YSYEKL. CDR3 length: 15 amino acids.

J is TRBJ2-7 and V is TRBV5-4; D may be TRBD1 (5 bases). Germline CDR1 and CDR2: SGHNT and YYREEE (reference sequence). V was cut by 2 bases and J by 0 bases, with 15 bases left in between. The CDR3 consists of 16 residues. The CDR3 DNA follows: TGTGCCAGCAGCTTAGGGCAGGGCAGAAGCTCCTACGAGCAGTACTTC. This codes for CASSLGQGRSSYEQYF.

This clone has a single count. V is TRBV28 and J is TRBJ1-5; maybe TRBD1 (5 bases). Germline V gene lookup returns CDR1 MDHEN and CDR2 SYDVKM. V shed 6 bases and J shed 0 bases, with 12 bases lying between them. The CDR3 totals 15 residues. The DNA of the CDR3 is TGTGCCAGCAGGCAACGGGGGATTAGCAATCAGCCCCAGCATTTT. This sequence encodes CASRQRGISNQPQHF.

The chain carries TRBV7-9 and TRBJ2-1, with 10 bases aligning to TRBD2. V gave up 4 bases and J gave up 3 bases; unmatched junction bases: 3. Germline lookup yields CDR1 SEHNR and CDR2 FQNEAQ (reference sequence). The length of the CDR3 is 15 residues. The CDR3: CASSYVAGGYNEQFF. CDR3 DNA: TGTGCCAGCAGCTACGTAGCGGGAGGCTACAATGAGCAGTTCTTC.

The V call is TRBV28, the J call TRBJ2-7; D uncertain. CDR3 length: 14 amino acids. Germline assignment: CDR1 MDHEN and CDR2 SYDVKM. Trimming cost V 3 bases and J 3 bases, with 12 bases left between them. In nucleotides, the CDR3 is TGTGCCAGCAGTTTTGATGAACTGAGCTACGAGCAGTACTTC. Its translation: CASSFDELSYEQYF.

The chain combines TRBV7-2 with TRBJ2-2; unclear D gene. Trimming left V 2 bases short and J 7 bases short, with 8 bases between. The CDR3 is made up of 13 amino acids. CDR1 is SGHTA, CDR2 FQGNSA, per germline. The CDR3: CASSLSRFGELFF. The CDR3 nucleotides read TGTGCCAGCAGCTTATCGAGGTTCGGGGAGCTGTTTTTT.

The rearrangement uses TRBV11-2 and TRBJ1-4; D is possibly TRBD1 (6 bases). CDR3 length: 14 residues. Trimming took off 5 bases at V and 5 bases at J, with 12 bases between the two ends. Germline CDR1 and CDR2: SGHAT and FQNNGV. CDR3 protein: CASSPGGSNEKLFF. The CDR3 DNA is TGTGCCAGCAGCCCGGGGGGCTCAAATGAAAAACTGTTTTTT.

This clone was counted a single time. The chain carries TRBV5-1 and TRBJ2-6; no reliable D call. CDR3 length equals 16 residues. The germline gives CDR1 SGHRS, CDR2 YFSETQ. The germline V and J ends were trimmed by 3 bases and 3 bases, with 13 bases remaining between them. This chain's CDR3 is CASSSRSPYGANVLTF. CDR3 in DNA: TGCGCCAGCAGCTCCCGCAGCCCCTATGGGGCCAACGTCCTGACTTTC. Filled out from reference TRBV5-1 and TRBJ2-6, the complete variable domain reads KAGVTQTPRYLIKTRGQQVTLSCSPISGHRSVSWYQQTPGQGLQFLFEYFSETQRNKGNFPGRFSGRQFSNSRSEMNVSTLELGDSALYLCASSSRSPYGANVLTFGAGSRLTVL.

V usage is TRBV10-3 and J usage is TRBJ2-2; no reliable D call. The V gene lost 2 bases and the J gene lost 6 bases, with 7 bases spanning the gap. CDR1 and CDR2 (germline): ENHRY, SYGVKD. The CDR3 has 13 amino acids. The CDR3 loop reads CAISEQVAGELFF. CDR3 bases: TGTGCCATCAGTGAGCAGGTGGCCGGGGAGCTGTTTTTT.